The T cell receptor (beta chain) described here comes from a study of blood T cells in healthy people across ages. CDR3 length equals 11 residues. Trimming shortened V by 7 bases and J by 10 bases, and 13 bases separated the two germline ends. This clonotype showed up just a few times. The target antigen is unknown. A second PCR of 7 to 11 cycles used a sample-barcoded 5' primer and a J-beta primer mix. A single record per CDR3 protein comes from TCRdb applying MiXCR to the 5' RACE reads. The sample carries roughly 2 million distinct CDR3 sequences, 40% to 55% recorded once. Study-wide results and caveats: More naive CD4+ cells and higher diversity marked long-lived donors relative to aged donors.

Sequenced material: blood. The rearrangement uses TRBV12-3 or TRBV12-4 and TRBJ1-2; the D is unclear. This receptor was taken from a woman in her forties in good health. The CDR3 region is CASTHRAAYTF. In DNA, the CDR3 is TGTGCCAGCACCCACCGGGCAGCCTACACCTTC.